This TCR beta chain was observed in a study of CD8+ T cells in alopecia areata. Findings and caveats of the study: Affected lesional scalp, above all in alopecia totalis/universalis, was more clonal than normal scalp.

Researchers picked out CD4+ and CD8+ T cells from PBMCs by sorting. V was pared by 4 bases and J by 2 bases, with 12 bases between. Germline values: CDR1 SNHLY, CDR2 FYNNEI. The CDR3 totals 14 residues. It was cDNA, reverse transcribed from extracted RNA, that served as the sequencing template. Profiled with immunoSEQ multiplex PCR; TCRdb holds only in-frame clones, not every one. Of about 97,000 clones listed, roughly two fifths were seen once; the top ten hold 1% to 1.5%. This clone was detected a few times. Its specificity is unknown. The sequenced sample was CD4+ T cells sorted from blood. This TCR derives from a human donor with alopecia areata. This chain links TRBV2 with TRBJ2-7; a weak D match, TRBD1 (5 bases). The CDR3: CASSGTSDTYEQYF. Written as DNA, the CDR3 is TGTGCCAGCAGTGGGACATCCGACACCTACGAGCAGTACTTC.